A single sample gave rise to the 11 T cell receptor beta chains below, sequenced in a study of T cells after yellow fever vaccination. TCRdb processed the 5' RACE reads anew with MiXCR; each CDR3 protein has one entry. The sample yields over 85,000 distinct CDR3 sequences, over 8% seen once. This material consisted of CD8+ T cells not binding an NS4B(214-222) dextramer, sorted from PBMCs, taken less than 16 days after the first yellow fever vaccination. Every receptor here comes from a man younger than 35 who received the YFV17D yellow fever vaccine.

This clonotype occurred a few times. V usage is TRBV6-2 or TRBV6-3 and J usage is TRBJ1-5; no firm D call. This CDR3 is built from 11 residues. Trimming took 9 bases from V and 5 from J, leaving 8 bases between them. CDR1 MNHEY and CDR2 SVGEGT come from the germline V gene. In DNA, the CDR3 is TGTGCCAGAGTAGAGTATCAGCCCCAGCATTTT. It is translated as CARVEYQPQHF.

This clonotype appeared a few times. The CDR3 region has the DNA TGTGCCAGCAGCGAACGACTAGCCCCCTTCTACGAGCAGTACGTC. The encoded protein is CASSERLAPFYEQYV. This rearrangement joins TRBV13 to TRBJ2-7; 7 bases match TRBD2. Losses at the gene ends were 5 bases for V and 3 bases for J; bases not matched to a gene: 10. Germline CDR1 PRHDT, CDR2 FYEKMQ (reference sequence). This CDR3 is 15 amino acids long.

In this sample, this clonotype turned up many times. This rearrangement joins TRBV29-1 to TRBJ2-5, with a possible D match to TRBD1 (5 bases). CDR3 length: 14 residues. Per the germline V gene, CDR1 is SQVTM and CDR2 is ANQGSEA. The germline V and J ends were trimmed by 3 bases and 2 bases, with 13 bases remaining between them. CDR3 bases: TGCAGCGTTGACTTGGTGGACAATCAAGAGACCCAGTACTTC. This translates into CSVDLVDNQETQYF.

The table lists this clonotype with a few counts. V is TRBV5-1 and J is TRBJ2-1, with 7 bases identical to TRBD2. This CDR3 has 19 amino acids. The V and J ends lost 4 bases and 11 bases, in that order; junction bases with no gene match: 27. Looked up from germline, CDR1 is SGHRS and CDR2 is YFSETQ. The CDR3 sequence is CASSLGGLKWATGPFKQFF. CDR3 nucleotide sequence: TGCGCCAGCAGCCTCGGGGGACTAAAATGGGCCACAGGACCCTTTAAGCAGTTCTTC.

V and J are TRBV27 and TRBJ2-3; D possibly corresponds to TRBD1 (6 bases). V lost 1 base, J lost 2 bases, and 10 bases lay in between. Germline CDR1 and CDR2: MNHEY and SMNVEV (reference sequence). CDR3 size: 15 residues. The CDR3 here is CASSLWAGATDTQYF. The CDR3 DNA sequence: TGTGCCAGCAGTTTATGGGCAGGGGCCACAGATACGCAGTATTTT.

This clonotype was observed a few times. CDR3 in DNA: TGTGCCAGCAGTTACTCGAGTTATTTCGGGGTGGGCCTCTCCGAGGCCAACGTCCTGACTTTC. Its translation is CASSYSSYFGVGLSEANVLTF. The chain has TRBV6-2 or TRBV6-3 and TRBJ2-6; a weak D match, TRBD2 (5 bases). This CDR3 spans 21 amino acids. Germline V gene data show CDR1 as MNHEY and CDR2 as SVGEGT. Trimming removed 0 bases at V and 6 bases at J, with 27 bases between.

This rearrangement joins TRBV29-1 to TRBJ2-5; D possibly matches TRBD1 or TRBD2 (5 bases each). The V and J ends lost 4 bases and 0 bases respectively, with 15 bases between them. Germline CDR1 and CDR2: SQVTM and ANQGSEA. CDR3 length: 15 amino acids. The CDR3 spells CSVVSEGLYQETQYF. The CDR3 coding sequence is TGCAGCGTTGTAAGCGAGGGGCTGTACCAAGAGACCCAGTACTTC.

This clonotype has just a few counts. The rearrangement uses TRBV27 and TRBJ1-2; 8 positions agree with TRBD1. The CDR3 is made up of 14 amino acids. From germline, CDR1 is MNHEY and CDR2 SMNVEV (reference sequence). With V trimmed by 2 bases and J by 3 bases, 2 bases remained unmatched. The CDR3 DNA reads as TGTGCCAGCAGTTTAGGACAGGGTTACTATGGCTACACCTTC. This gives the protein CASSLGQGYYGYTF.

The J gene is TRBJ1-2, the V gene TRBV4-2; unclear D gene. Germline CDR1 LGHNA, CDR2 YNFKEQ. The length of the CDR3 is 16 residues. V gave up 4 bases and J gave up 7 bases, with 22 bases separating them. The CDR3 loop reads CASSPKHQLLVGGYTF. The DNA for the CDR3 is TGTGCCAGCAGCCCAAAGCACCAGTTGTTGGTAGGTGGCTACACCTTC.

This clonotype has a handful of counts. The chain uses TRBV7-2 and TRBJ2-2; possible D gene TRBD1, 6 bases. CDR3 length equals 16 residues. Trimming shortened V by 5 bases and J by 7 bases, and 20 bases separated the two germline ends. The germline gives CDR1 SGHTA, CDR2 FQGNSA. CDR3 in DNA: TGTGCCAGCAGCCCTCTACAGGGAAAGGATTTCGGGGAGCTGTTTTTT. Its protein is CASSPLQGKDFGELFF.

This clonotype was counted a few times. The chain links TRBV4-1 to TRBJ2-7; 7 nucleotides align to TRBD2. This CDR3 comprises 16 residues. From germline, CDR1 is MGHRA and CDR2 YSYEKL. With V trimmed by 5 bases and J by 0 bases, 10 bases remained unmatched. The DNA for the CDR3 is TGCGCCAGCAGCGACTACTCGGGACTAACCTCCTACGAGCAGTACTTC. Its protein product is CASSDYSGLTSYEQYF.